Following are 32 T cell receptor beta chains from one sample sequenced in a study of T-cell memory formation after mild COVID-19. In TCRdb, the 5' RACE reads were re-called with MiXCR into one record per CDR3 protein. The data contain about half a million distinct CDR3 sequences, approximately 18% of them singletons. Source material: PBMCs or a T cell subset sorted from them (not recorded which). All receptors derive from an adult woman who had mild COVID-19 (a few samples of this study predate the infection). Cell type and time point are not known.

This chain links TRBV7-8 with TRBJ2-2, with TRBD1 matching 9 bases. This CDR3 is built from 17 residues. V lost 7 bases, J lost 2 bases, and 11 bases stayed unmatched. Germline V gene data show CDR1 as SGHVS and CDR2 as FQNEAQ. CDR3: CASTKMGQGINTGELFF. CDR3 DNA sequence: TGTGCCAGCACCAAAATGGGACAGGGAATTAACACCGGGGAGCTGTTTTTT.

This clonotype was recorded many times. The chain is built from TRBV7-3 and TRBJ1-1, with 9 positions matching TRBD1. The germline V gene has CDR1 SGHTA and CDR2 FQGTGA. The CDR3 loop spans 14 amino acids. Trimming cost V 5 bases and J 6 bases; bases outside gene matches: 7. CDR3 coding DNA: TGTGCCAGCAGCATGGGGACAGGGAGACCTGAAGCTTTCTTT. Protein sequence: CASSMGTGRPEAFF.

This clonotype appeared a few times. This chain joins TRBV9 and TRBJ2-1; 10 nucleotides line up with TRBD2. Germline CDR1 is SGDLS and CDR2 is YYNGEE. The CDR3 has 15 residues. V lost 4 bases to trimming and J lost 4 bases; unmatched junction nucleotides: 5. DNA of the CDR3: TGTGCCAGCAGCACGGGACTAGCGCTGTACAATGAGCAGTTCTTC. Translation gives CASSTGLALYNEQFF.

This clonotype was detected only a few times. The V gene is TRBV25-1, the J gene TRBJ1-5; 7 nucleotides match TRBD1. The CDR3 has 15 amino acids. The germline V gene encodes CDR1 MGHDK and CDR2 SYGVNS. Unmatched junction bases numbered 6, after V lost 2 bases and J lost 5 bases. In nucleotides, the CDR3 is TGTGCCAGCAGTGAACCAGGGGGAGGCGATCAGCCCCAGCATTTT. Protein product: CASSEPGGGDQPQHF.

V usage is TRBV9 and J usage is TRBJ2-4; 11 nucleotides align to TRBD1. The CDR3 contains 14 residues. After removal of 8 bases from V and 8 bases from J, the junction contained 9 bases not matched to a gene. Germline V gene data show CDR1 as SGDLS and CDR2 as YYNGEE. The CDR3 spells CASGTGGEEDIQYF. Here the CDR3 DNA reads TGTGCCAGTGGGACAGGGGGTGAAGAGGACATTCAGTACTTC.

There are a few counts of this clonotype. The chain has TRBV5-6 and TRBJ2-7; the D call may be TRBD1 or TRBD2 (7 bases each). Trimming stripped 3 bases from V and 3 bases from J, with 16 bases between. The CDR3 sequence is 15 residues long. Per the germline V gene, CDR1 is SGHDT and CDR2 is YYEEEE. The CDR3 sequence: CASSWGGQPLYEQYF. The CDR3 DNA reads TGTGCCAGCAGCTGGGGGGGACAGCCTCTCTACGAGCAGTACTTC.

CDR3 in amino acids: CASSLMGKTQYF. CDR3 sequence (DNA): TGTGCCAGCAGCTTAATGGGGAAGACCCAGTACTTC. The rearrangement links TRBV5-6 to TRBJ2-5; no clear D gene. CDR1 and CDR2 from the germline V gene are SGHDT and YYEEEE. V lost 2 bases to trimming and J lost 6 bases, with 8 bases between them. This CDR3 contains 12 residues.

The rearrangement joins TRBV3-1 to TRBJ2-3, with 7 bases fitting TRBD1. This CDR3 has 14 amino acids. The trim removed 2 bases at V and 2 bases at J, leaving 1 base unmatched. From germline, CDR1 is LGHDT and CDR2 YNNKEL (reference sequence). The CDR3: CASSQQGDTDTQYF. DNA for the CDR3: TGTGCCAGCAGCCAACAGGGGGACACAGATACGCAGTATTTT.

The sample holds a few counts of this clonotype. This chain connects TRBV24-1 to TRBJ2-3; TRBD2 aligns across 8 bases. Germline CDR1 KGHDR, CDR2 SFDVKD. This CDR3 comprises 16 residues. V lost 0 bases and J lost 5; bases outside the gene matches: 6. CDR3: CATSDLLPGGLDTQYF. Written as DNA, the CDR3 is TGTGCCACCAGTGATTTGTTGCCGGGGGGGCTAGATACGCAGTATTTT.

The chain is built from TRBV20-1 and TRBJ2-1; the D gene is possibly TRBD2 (5 bases). Germline CDR1 and CDR2: DFQATT and SNEGSKA (reference sequence). V lost 5 bases and J 9 bases, leaving 8 bases between the germline ends. There are 10 residues in the CDR3. DNA of the CDR3: TGCAGTGCTTTACGGGGTGAGCAGTTCTTC. Translation: CSALRGEQFF.

The V and J genes are TRBV7-2 and TRBJ1-3, with D unresolved. CDR1 SGHTA and CDR2 FQGNSA come from the germline V gene. This CDR3 spans 13 amino acids. Trimming left V 3 bases short and J 4 bases short, with 7 bases between. As DNA, the CDR3 is TGTGCCAGCAGCTTTACTATGGGAAACACCATATATTTT. Amino acids: CASSFTMGNTIYF.

This clonotype was detected only a few times. The chain has TRBV6-5 and TRBJ2-4; TRBD1 matches at 7 bases. Germline assignment: CDR1 MNHEY and CDR2 SVGAGI. V gave up 5 bases and J gave up 4 bases; unmatched junction bases: 5. CDR3 length equals 14 residues. This CDR3 is CASSGGQPKNIQYF. CDR3 in DNA: TGTGCCAGCAGTGGGGGACAGCCTAAAAACATTCAGTACTTC.

The rearrangement joins TRBV3-1 to TRBJ2-1, with D possibly TRBD2 on 5 matching bases. The germline V gene has CDR1 LGHDT and CDR2 YNNKEL (reference sequence). This CDR3 is 13 amino acids long. The germline V and J ends were trimmed by 7 bases and 3 bases, with 10 bases remaining between them. This chain's CDR3 is CASISGNYNEQFF. The CDR3 region has the DNA TGTGCCAGCATTTCGGGGAACTACAATGAGCAGTTCTTC.

This clonotype was counted between two and nine times. The chain employs TRBV24-1 and TRBJ2-2, with 8 bases fitting TRBD2. CDR3 size: 15 residues. The V and J ends lost 3 bases and 4 bases, in that order; junction bases with no gene match: 3. The germline CDR1 and CDR2 sequences are KGHDR and SFDVKD. The CDR3 loop is CATSDIAGGTGELFF. The CDR3 coding sequence is TGTGCCACCAGTGATATTGCGGGGGGCACCGGGGAGCTGTTTTTT.

The sample holds a few counts of this clonotype. This sequence joins TRBV5-5 and TRBJ2-3, with a possible D match to TRBD1 (5 bases). The germline V and J ends were trimmed by 4 bases and 0 bases, with 12 bases remaining between them. In germline, CDR1 is SGHKS, CDR2 YYEKEE (reference sequence). The CDR3 is 15 amino acids. CDR3 amino acids: CASSPRAPSTDTQYF. For the CDR3, the DNA is TGTGCCAGCAGCCCCAGGGCGCCTAGCACAGATACGCAGTATTTT.

CDR3 DNA sequence: TGTGCCAGTAGTATAGTGGGGCCGGCTGGCGCCACTGAAGCTTTCTTT. This translates into CASSIVGPAGATEAFF. The V and J genes are TRBV19 and TRBJ1-1; a weak D match, TRBD1 (5 bases). Germline V gene data show CDR1 as LNHDA and CDR2 as SQIVND (reference sequence). The CDR3 is 16 residues long. Trimming shortened V by 1 base and J by 4 bases, and 16 bases separated the two germline ends.

This clonotype was observed once. This chain links TRBV7-2 with TRBJ1-1; perhaps TRBD1 as D (5 bases). V was trimmed by 3 bases and J by 5 bases, leaving 13 bases between them. The CDR3 contains 14 residues. The germline CDR1 and CDR2 sequences are SGHTA and FQGNSA. In DNA, the CDR3 is TGTGCCAGCAGCTTTCGGGGGTTTAGTACTGAAGCTTTCTTT. Translated, it gives CASSFRGFSTEAFF.

In its sample, this clonotype was seen a few times. The rearrangement links TRBV4-1 to TRBJ1-1; TRBD1 is a possible D gene (5 bases). This CDR3 comprises 15 residues. V was shortened by 0 bases and J by 4 bases, with 12 bases between the two germline ends. The V gene's germline CDR1 is MGHRA and CDR2 YSYEKL. As DNA, the CDR3 is TGCGCCAGCAGCCAAGATGAGGGGTCGAGCACTGAAGCTTTCTTT. Amino acids: CASSQDEGSSTEAFF.

The chain uses TRBV10-3 and TRBJ2-3; 7 bases agree with TRBD1. The CDR3 runs to 16 residues. Unmatched junction bases numbered 9, after V lost 6 bases and J lost 0 bases. CDR1 is ENHRY and CDR2 is SYGVKD in the germline V gene. This CDR3 reads CAISGTDVFSTDTQYF. CDR3 coding DNA: TGTGCCATCAGCGGGACAGACGTTTTTAGCACAGATACGCAGTATTTT.

This clonotype was seen only a few times. The CDR3 loop is CASSIGLAGGLYNEQFF. The DNA for the CDR3 is TGCGCCAGCAGCATAGGACTAGCGGGAGGGCTCTACAATGAGCAGTTCTTC. The chain couples TRBV5-1 to TRBJ2-1; 15 positions match TRBD2. The trim removed 4 bases at V and 3 bases at J, leaving 5 bases unmatched. From germline, CDR1 is SGHRS and CDR2 YFSETQ. The CDR3 extends over 17 amino acids.

This clonotype was recorded a few times. The chain is built from TRBV11-2 and TRBJ2-7; D is unclear. Germline assignment: CDR1 SGHAT and CDR2 FQNNGV. The CDR3 totals 13 residues. V was pared by 1 base and J by 4 bases, with 8 bases between. The DNA for the CDR3 is TGTGCCAGCAGCTTAGGTCCAGAATACGAGCAGTACTTC. Translating it yields CASSLGPEYEQYF.

The table lists this clonotype with a few counts. The chain carries TRBV7-7 and TRBJ2-5, with D perhaps TRBD2 (6 bases). The germline V gene has CDR1 SSHAT and CDR2 FNYEAQ (reference sequence). This CDR3 contains 17 residues. V dropped 6 bases and J dropped 6 bases, with 26 bases sitting between them. CDR3 residues: CASSLISGTSAGKTQYF. The CDR3 nucleotides read TGTGCCAGCAGTCTAATATCCGGGACGAGCGCGGGAAAGACCCAGTACTTC. The full variable domain, completed using reference TRBV7-7 and TRBJ2-5, is GAGVSQSPRYKVTKRGQDVTLRCDPISSHATLYWYQQALGQGPEFLTYFNYEAQPDKSGLPSDRFSAERPEGSISTLTIQRTEQRDSAMYRCASSLISGTSAGKTQYFGPGTRLLVL.

The chain employs TRBV23-1 and TRBJ1-6, with 7 bases that match TRBD1. TRBV23-1 is classed as an ORF, of uncertain function. CDR3 size: 16 residues. V was clipped by 4 bases and J by 7 bases; unmatched bases: 10. DNA of the CDR3: TGCGCCAGCAGTCGCCGCCGGGACAGAGGAAATTCACCCCTCCACTTT. It specifies CASSRRRDRGNSPLHF.

This clonotype was seen a handful of times. The chain couples TRBV5-4 to TRBJ2-2; TRBD1 is a possible D gene (5 bases). The V and J ends lost 2 bases and 2 bases respectively, with 10 bases between them. The CDR3 contains 15 residues. CDR1 and CDR2 from the germline V gene are SGHNT and YYREEE (reference sequence). The CDR3 sequence: CASSLAGSNTGELFF. The CDR3 region has the DNA TGTGCCAGCAGCTTAGCAGGGTCAAACACCGGGGAGCTGTTTTTT.

This clonotype was recorded at least ten times. J is TRBJ2-7 and V is TRBV7-9; TRBD2 agrees at 7 bases. The CDR3 spans 16 residues. Germline CDR1 and CDR2: SEHNR and FQNEAQ (reference sequence). Losses at the gene ends were 0 bases for V and 3 bases for J; bases not matched to a gene: 8. CDR3 sequence (DNA): TGTGCCAGCAGCTTAGCGAAAGCGGGGCCCCTCTACGAGCAGTACTTC. Protein sequence: CASSLAKAGPLYEQYF.

J is TRBJ2-5 and V is TRBV5-1, with 7 positions matching TRBD1. The CDR3 is made up of 14 amino acids. Germline CDR1 is SGHRS and CDR2 is YFSETQ. Unmatched junction bases numbered 5, after V lost 3 bases and J lost 3 bases. The CDR3 loop is CASSYVGTEETQYF. The CDR3, as DNA: TGCGCCAGCAGCTACGTGGGGACAGAAGAGACCCAGTACTTC.

The V gene is TRBV5-5, the J gene TRBJ2-3; 7 nucleotides agree with TRBD1. This CDR3 is 16 amino acids long. Germline V gives CDR1 SGHKS, CDR2 YYEKEE (reference sequence). J gave up 3 bases and V 3 bases, and 10 bases lay outside the gene matches. The CDR3 DNA follows: TGTGCCAGCAGCTCAGGGCAGGGGACAGCGACAGATACGCAGTATTTT. This gives the protein CASSSGQGTATDTQYF. The full variable domain, in which reference TRBV5-5 and TRBJ2-3 provide the parts outside the CDR3, is DAGVTQSPTHLIKTRGQQVTLRCSPISGHKSVSWYQQVLGQGPQFIFQYYEKEERGRGNFPDRFSARQFPNYSSELNVNALLLGDSALYLCASSSGQGTATDTQYFGPGTRLTVL.

This clonotype has a handful of counts. The chain recombines TRBV18 with TRBJ1-1; D not resolved. This CDR3 contains 12 residues. V lost 2 bases, J lost 5 bases, and 6 bases lay in between. Germline V gene sequence: CDR1 KGHSH, CDR2 LQKENI. This chain's CDR3 is CASSPITTEAFF. CDR3 coding DNA: TGTGCCAGCTCACCAATAACAACTGAAGCTTTCTTT.

The table lists this clonotype with a few counts. V gene TRBV11-2 combines with J gene TRBJ1-5; the match to TRBD1 covers 8 bases. Germline CDR1 is SGHAT and CDR2 is FQNNGV. The CDR3 totals 17 residues. V lost 4 bases to trimming and J lost 1 base; unmatched junction nucleotides: 9. This chain's CDR3 is CASSSTQGAESNQPQHF. In nucleotides, the CDR3 is TGTGCCAGCAGCTCAACTCAGGGGGCTGAAAGCAATCAGCCCCAGCATTTT.

The rearrangement joins TRBV7-9 to TRBJ2-1; D may correspond to TRBD1 or TRBD2 (5 bases each). Per the germline V gene, CDR1 is SEHNR and CDR2 is FQNEAQ (reference sequence). Trimming took 2 bases from V and 4 from J, leaving 12 bases between them. This CDR3 region has 15 residues. DNA of the CDR3: TGTGCCAGCAGCTTAATCTCCTGGGGGTACAATGAGCAGTTCTTC. Its translation: CASSLISWGYNEQFF.

The chain has TRBV24-1 and TRBJ2-2; 7 nucleotides match TRBD1. With V trimmed by 7 bases and J by 3 bases, 10 bases remained unmatched. CDR1 is KGHDR, CDR2 SFDVKD, per germline. The CDR3 covers 16 residues. CDR3 region: CATRGTGTEHTGELFF. The CDR3 DNA follows: TGTGCCACCAGGGGAACCGGGACAGAACACACCGGGGAGCTGTTTTTT.

This clonotype has more than one count but fewer than ten. The V gene is TRBV5-5, the J gene TRBJ1-1; D is unresolved. Trimming took 1 base from V and 0 from J, leaving 10 bases between them. There are 15 residues in the CDR3. CDR1 is SGHKS, CDR2 YYEKEE, per germline (reference sequence). CDR3 sequence reads: CASSLSVGLNTEAFF. The CDR3 region has the DNA TGTGCCAGCAGCTTGTCAGTAGGCCTGAACACTGAAGCTTTCTTT. Variable domain in full (rest from reference TRBV5-5 and TRBJ1-1): DAGVTQSPTHLIKTRGQQVTLRCSPISGHKSVSWYQQVLGQGPQFIFQYYEKEERGRGNFPDRFSARQFPNYSSELNVNALLLGDSALYLCASSLSVGLNTEAFFGQGTRLTVV.